Listed here are 16 T cell receptor beta chains from one sample, sequenced in a study of cytomegalovirus exposure and HLA in healthy donors. The study ran its PCR with 60 Vbeta and 13 Jbeta primers. TCRdb's copy holds only in-frame clones and misses some; the assay was immunoSEQ multiplex PCR. The sample has under 200,000 clones; around three quarters are singletons. Sequencing input: PBMCs. Receptor source: a man aged 40-50 years in good health and CMV-seronegative.

V usage is TRBV7-2 and J usage is TRBJ1-1; TRBD1 might be the D (6 bases). CDR1 is SGHTA, CDR2 FQGNSA, per germline. The CDR3 has 14 amino acids. The V and J ends lost 5 bases and 1 base respectively, with 11 bases between them. The CDR3 protein is CASSQGWGNTEAFF. The CDR3 nucleotides are TGTGCCAGCAGCCAGGGGTGGGGGAACACTGAAGCTTTCTTT. The variable domain in full, completed from reference TRBV7-2 and TRBJ1-1, reads GAGVSQSPSNKVTEKGKDVELRCDPISGHTALYWYRQSLGQGLEFLIYFQGNSAPDKSGLPSDRFSAERTGGSVSTLTIQRTQQEDSAVYLCASSQGWGNTEAFFGQGTRLTVV.

V is TRBV7-9 and J is TRBJ1-2; tentatively, D is TRBD1 (6 bases). The CDR3 contains 14 residues. CDR1 is SEHNR and CDR2 is FQNEAQ in the germline V gene (reference sequence). Trimming took 6 bases from V and 3 from J, leaving 14 bases between them. The DNA of the CDR3 is TGTGCCAGCAGTCCTAACAGGGTTGACTATGGCTACACCTTC. It yields the protein CASSPNRVDYGYTF.

The CDR3 loop is CASSVQGGNTEAFF. Here the CDR3 DNA reads TGTGCCAGCAGCGTACAGGGGGGAAACACTGAAGCTTTCTTT. This chain joins TRBV7-3 and TRBJ1-1; TRBD1 matches 8 bases. This CDR3 is built from 14 residues. Germline loops: CDR1 SGHTA, CDR2 FQGTGA. With V trimmed by 5 bases and J by 2 bases, 4 bases remained unmatched.

V gene TRBV27 combines with J gene TRBJ1-2; 9 bases fit TRBD1. Per germline, CDR1 MNHEY and CDR2 SMNVEV (reference sequence). With V trimmed by 6 bases and J by 7 bases, 3 bases remained unmatched. The CDR3 is made up of 12 amino acids. CDR3 in DNA: TGTGCCAGCAGCCAGGACAGGGGTGGCTACACCTTC. Translating it yields CASSQDRGGYTF.

The V call is TRBV30, the J call TRBJ1-4, with TRBD1 as a possible D gene (6 bases). V was trimmed by 4 bases and J by 6 bases, leaving 18 bases between them. CDR3 size: 15 residues. Germline values: CDR1 GTSNPN, CDR2 SVGIG (reference sequence). The CDR3: CAWTMGQGRYEKLFF. CDR3 DNA: TGTGCCTGGACCATGGGGCAGGGGCGATATGAAAAACTGTTTTTT. The full variable domain, its missing parts supplied by reference TRBV30 and TRBJ1-4, is SQTIHQWPATLVQPVGSPLSLECTVEGTSNPNLYWYRQAAGRGLQLLFYSVGIGQISSEVPQNLSASRPQDRQFILSSKKLLLSDSGFYLCAWTMGQGRYEKLFFGSGTQLSVL.

The CDR3 loop reads CASSRRANRDSLDEQYF. The DNA of the CDR3 is TGTGCCAGCAGCCGACGTGCTAATCGGGACTCTCTGGACGAGCAGTACTTC. The gene calls are TRBV4-2 and TRBJ2-7; TRBD2 is a possible D gene (6 bases). The CDR3 runs 17 residues. Germline V gene sequence: CDR1 LGHNA, CDR2 YNFKEQ. The V gene lost 4 bases and the J gene lost 5 bases, with 24 bases spanning the gap.

V gene TRBV10-2 combines with J gene TRBJ1-2; possible D gene TRBD1, 5 bases. Trimming removed 4 bases at V and 7 bases at J, with 16 bases between. The CDR3 runs to 14 residues. Germline V gene sequence: CDR1 WSHSY, CDR2 SAAADI. CDR3 sequence (DNA): TGCGCCAGCAGTGCCGGGGCGTCGGGAGGTGGCTACACCTTC. Protein product: CASSAGASGGGYTF.

The chain has TRBV5-1 and TRBJ2-7, with D possibly matching TRBD2 (5 bases). CDR3 length equals 14 residues. The germline V gene has CDR1 SGHRS and CDR2 YFSETQ. V lost 4 bases to trimming and J lost 1 base, with 12 bases between them. The CDR3 DNA is TGCGCCAGCAGCCGGGGAGAGCCGTCCTACGAGCAGTACTTC. This translates into CASSRGEPSYEQYF.

The chain carries TRBV18 and TRBJ2-7; 7 bases line up with TRBD2. Germline-derived CDR1 and CDR2 are KGHSH and LQKENI. This CDR3 region has 14 residues. Losses at the gene ends were 3 bases for V and 3 bases for J; bases not matched to a gene: 5. The CDR3 sequence is CASSPGTNFYEQYF. Written as DNA, the CDR3 is TGTGCCAGCTCACCCGGGACTAACTTCTACGAGCAGTACTTC.

This clone has only one observation. The CDR3 DNA reads as TGTGCCAGCAGCTTAACTCGGGAGGACTCTGGGGCCAACGTCCTGACTTTC. Its translation is CASSLTREDSGANVLTF. V and J are TRBV7-3 and TRBJ2-6; 7 bases line up with TRBD2. This CDR3 has 17 residues. Germline CDR1 is SGHTA and CDR2 is FQGTGA. Trimming took 0 bases from V and 0 from J; bases not matched to a gene: 2.

The rearrangement uses TRBV7-2 and TRBJ2-7, with 15 bases fitting TRBD2. V shed 1 base and J 7 bases; nucleotides not matched to a gene: 2. The CDR3 is 15 amino acids. CDR1 is SGHTA, CDR2 FQGNSA, per germline. CDR3 sequence: CASSLGTSGRVEQYF. The CDR3 nucleotides are TGTGCCAGCAGCTTAGGGACTAGCGGGAGGGTGGAGCAGTACTTC.

The rearrangement joins TRBV7-2 to TRBJ2-7; TRBD2 matches at 7 bases. Germline V gene lookup returns CDR1 SGHTA and CDR2 FQGNSA. Trimming at V came to 4 bases and at J to 1 base, leaving 4 bases not matched to a gene. This CDR3 region has 14 residues. The CDR3 protein is CASSSGGRSYEQYF. The DNA of the CDR3 is TGTGCCAGCAGCTCCGGCGGGAGATCCTACGAGCAGTACTTC.

The chain has TRBV4-3 and TRBJ1-2; D gene uncertain. Germline V gives CDR1 LGHNA, CDR2 YSLEER. CDR3 length: 12 amino acids. Trimming left V 1 base short and J 5 bases short, with 5 bases between. The CDR3 reads CASSQGTYGYTF. CDR3 DNA: TGCGCCAGCAGCCAAGGGACTTATGGCTACACCTTC.

The chain couples TRBV11-3 to TRBJ1-4, with TRBD1 matching over 9 bases. This CDR3 contains 15 residues. J gave up 8 bases and V 4 bases, and 8 bases lay outside the gene matches. The germline V gene has CDR1 SGHNT and CDR2 YENEEA. CDR3: CASSSRTGAYEKLFF. Written as DNA, the CDR3 is TGTGCCAGCAGCTCCAGGACAGGGGCATACGAAAAACTGTTTTTT. Full variable domain (outside the CDR3, taken from reference TRBV11-3 and TRBJ1-4): EAGVVQSPRYKIIEKKQPVAFWCNPISGHNTLYWYLQNLGQGPELLIRYENEEAVDDSQLPKDRFSAERLKGVDSTLKIQPAELGDSAVYLCASSSRTGAYEKLFFGSGTQLSVL.

V is TRBV5-6 and J is TRBJ2-5; D possibly corresponds to TRBD1 (6 bases). The DNA end is a closer match to TRBJ2-7, so the J assignment may be wrong. Germline V gene lookup returns CDR1 SGHDT and CDR2 YYEEEE. The CDR3 contains 14 residues. The CDR3 protein is CASSDRLPSYEQYF. CDR3 nucleotide sequence: TGTGCCAGCAGCGACAGGCTCCCCTCCTACGAGCAGTACTTC.

This clone turned up a few times. The chain recombines TRBV29-1 with TRBJ2-2; D call uncertain. This CDR3 contains 16 residues. Per germline, CDR1 SQVTM and CDR2 ANQGSEA. Between the trimmed V and J ends, which lost 0 bases and 0 bases, there was a span of 11 bases. CDR3: CSVEDRRGANTGELFF. The CDR3 nucleotides read TGCAGCGTTGAAGATCGTCGCGGAGCGAACACCGGGGAGCTGTTTTTT.